This TCR beta chain was sequenced in a study of beta chain features in type 1 diabetes. Overall study: Across the samples, roughly 99 million sorted cells were examined in total. The study, taken as a whole, reports: Among patients, naive, central memory and Treg TCRB repertoires appeared more similar than among healthy donors. People with Type 1 diabetes carried modestly yet significantly shorter TCRB CDR3s in all four CD4+ subsets.

The isolated RNA, all of it, was reverse transcribed, so expressed TCRB transcripts were what got sequenced. Repertoires were generated with immunoSEQ multiplex PCR, while TCRdb's copy carries only in-frame clones and drops some. The data contain around 250,000 clones, 20% of them singletons. The authors took one heparinised blood draw, averaging approximately 110 mL, from each donor. CD4+ naive, central memory, regulatory and stem cell-like memory cells were sorted via CD45RO/CCR7/CD25/CD127/CD95/CD27. The ends lost 5 bases at V and 6 bases at J; junction bases unmatched: 9. Germline V gene lookup returns CDR1 GTSNPN and CDR2 SVGIG (reference sequence). The CDR3 has 16 residues. A remark on this clone: What it binds is unknown.

This sequence joins TRBV30 and TRBJ2-3; 15 nucleotides align to TRBD2. Sequencing was performed on naive CD4+ T cells from blood. This receptor was identified in a woman in her thirties or forties with type 1 diabetes. The CDR3 DNA is TGTGCCTGGGGACCCGGGACTAGCGGGGGGTCGGATACGCAGTATTTT. Translated: CAWGPGTSGGSDTQYF.